The table lists the clone carrying this TCR beta chain with a few counts. The source of the sample is a study of blood T cell repertoires in COVID-19. CDR1 and CDR2 from the germline V gene are SEHNR and FQNEAQ (reference sequence). The V and J ends lost 5 bases and 2 bases, in that order; junction bases with no gene match: 8. The CDR3 runs 15 residues. Recovered participants had two consecutive negative NP/OP PCR tests, healthcare professional clearance, or symptom resolution. TCRdb's copy holds only in-frame clones and misses some; the assay was immunoSEQ multiplex PCR. Of under 200,000 clones in the sample, approximately 81% were seen once.

This sequence originates from a man in his 60s who had recovered from COVID-19. The chain carries TRBV7-9 and TRBJ1-2; the match to TRBD1 covers 7 bases. Material for sequencing was PBMCs or T cells enriched from blood (not recorded which). The CDR3 coding sequence is TGTGCCAGCAGCCTCGGTCCACAGGGGAACTATGGCTACACCTTC. This sequence encodes CASSLGPQGNYGYTF.